The entry below describes one T cell receptor beta chain. With 1 base removed from V and 4 bases from J, the gap between germline ends came to 10 bases. The CDR3 is 14 amino acids. The germline gives CDR1 SGHTA, CDR2 FQGNSA. Only in-frame clones appear in the TCRdb table, and some are missing; sequencing was by immunoSEQ multiplex PCR. The sample includes approximately 100,000 clones, over 85% of them seen just once. The sample is drawn from a study of Tregs in tolerant kidney transplant recipients. Study details: Recipients received nonmyeloablative bone marrow transplants from related graft donors, with transient mixed chimerism.

This material consisted of CD4+ T cells from blood, taken before the transplant. The sequence came from a human donor who received a combined kidney and bone marrow transplant. V is TRBV7-2 and J is TRBJ1-2; D is undetermined. The CDR3 region has the DNA TGTGCCAGCAGCTTAGGTTCGATCAGCTATGGCTACACCTTC. This codes for CASSLGSISYGYTF. Supplemented by reference TRBV7-2 and TRBJ1-2, the full variable domain reads GAGVSQSPSNKVTEKGKDVELRCDPISGHTALYWYRQSLGQGLEFLIYFQGNSAPDKSGLPSDRFSAERTGGSVSTLTIQRTQQEDSAVYLCASSLGSISYGYTFGSGTRLTVV.